The clone carrying this TCR beta chain was counted at least ten times. CDR3 length: 13 residues. V lost 4 bases, J lost 3 bases, and 10 bases lay in between. The germline CDR1 and CDR2 sequences are MDHEN and SYDVKM. The data belong to a study of prognosis after radiotherapy for stage I lung cancer. About the study: The study recorded distant metastases in a handful of patients (median around seven months) after radiotherapy and no significant progression in 15.

Two-round multiplex PCR on genomic DNA was the method by which TCR beta CDR3 was amplified. First-round PCR employed TRBV- and TRBJ-specific primers for each gene. In TCRdb, the multiplex PCR reads were re-called with MiXCR into one record per CDR3 protein. Of roughly 26,000 distinct CDR3 sequences listed, about 32% are singletons. This chain joins TRBV28 and TRBJ2-7; D remains unclear. This sample comprised PBMCs, obtained before or after stereotactic body radiation therapy (not recorded which). The receptor was isolated from a donor aged 50 or older with non-small cell lung cancer. The CDR3 DNA reads as TGTGCCAGCAGTTCCATCCGGATCTACGAGCAGTACTTC. This codes for CASSSIRIYEQYF.